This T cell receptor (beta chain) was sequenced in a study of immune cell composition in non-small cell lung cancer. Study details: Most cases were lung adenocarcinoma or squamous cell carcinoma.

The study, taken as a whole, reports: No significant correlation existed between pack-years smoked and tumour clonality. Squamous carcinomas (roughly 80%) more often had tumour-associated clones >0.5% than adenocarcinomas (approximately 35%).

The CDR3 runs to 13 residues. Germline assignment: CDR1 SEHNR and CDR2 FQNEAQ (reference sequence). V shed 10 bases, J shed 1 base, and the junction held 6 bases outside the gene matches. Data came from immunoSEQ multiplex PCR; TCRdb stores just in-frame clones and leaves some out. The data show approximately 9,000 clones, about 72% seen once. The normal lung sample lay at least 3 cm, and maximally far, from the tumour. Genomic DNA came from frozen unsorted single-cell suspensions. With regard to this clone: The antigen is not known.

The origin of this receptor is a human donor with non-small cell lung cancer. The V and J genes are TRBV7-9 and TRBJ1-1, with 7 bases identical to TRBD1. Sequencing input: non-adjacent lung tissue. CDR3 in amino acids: CAIIDRENTEAFF. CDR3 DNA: TGTGCCATCATAGACAGGGAGAACACTGAAGCTTTCTTT.